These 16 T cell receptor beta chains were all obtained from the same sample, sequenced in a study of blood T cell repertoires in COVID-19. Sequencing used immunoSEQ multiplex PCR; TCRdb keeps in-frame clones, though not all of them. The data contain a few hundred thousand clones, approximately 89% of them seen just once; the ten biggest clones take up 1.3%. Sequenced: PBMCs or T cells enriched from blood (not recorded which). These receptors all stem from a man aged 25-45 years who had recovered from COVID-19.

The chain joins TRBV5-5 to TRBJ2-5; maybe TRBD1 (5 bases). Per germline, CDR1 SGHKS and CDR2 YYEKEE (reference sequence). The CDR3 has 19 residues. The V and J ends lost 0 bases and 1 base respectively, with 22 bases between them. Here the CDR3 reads CASSLVIGTIGQVQETQYF. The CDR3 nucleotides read TGTGCCAGCAGCTTGGTCATCGGCACCATCGGACAAGTCCAAGAGACCCAGTACTTC.

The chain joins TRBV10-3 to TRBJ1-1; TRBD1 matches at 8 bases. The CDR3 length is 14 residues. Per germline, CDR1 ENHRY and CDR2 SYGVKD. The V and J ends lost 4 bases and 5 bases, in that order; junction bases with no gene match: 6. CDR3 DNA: TGTGCCATCAGTGGACAGGGGATCGGGACTGAAGCTTTCTTT. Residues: CAISGQGIGTEAFF.

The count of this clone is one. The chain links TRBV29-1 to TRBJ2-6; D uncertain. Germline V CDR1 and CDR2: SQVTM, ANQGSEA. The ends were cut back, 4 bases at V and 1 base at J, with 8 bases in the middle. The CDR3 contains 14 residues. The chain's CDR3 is CSVALSSGANVLTF. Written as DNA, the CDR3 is TGCAGCGTTGCTTTGTCGTCTGGGGCCAACGTCCTGACTTTC. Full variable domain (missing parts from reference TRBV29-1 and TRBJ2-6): SAVISQKPSRDICQRGTSLTIQCQVDSQVTMMFWYRQQPGQSLTLIATANQGSEATYESGFVIDKFPISRPNLTFSTLTVSNMSPEDSSIYLCSVALSSGANVLTFGAGSRLTVL.

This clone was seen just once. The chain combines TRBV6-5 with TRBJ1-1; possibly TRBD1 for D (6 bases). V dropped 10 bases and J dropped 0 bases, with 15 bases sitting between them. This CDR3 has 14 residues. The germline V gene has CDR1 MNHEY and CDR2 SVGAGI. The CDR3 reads CATIQGGVNTEAFF. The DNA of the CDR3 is TGTGCCACAATACAGGGAGGGGTGAACACTGAAGCTTTCTTT.

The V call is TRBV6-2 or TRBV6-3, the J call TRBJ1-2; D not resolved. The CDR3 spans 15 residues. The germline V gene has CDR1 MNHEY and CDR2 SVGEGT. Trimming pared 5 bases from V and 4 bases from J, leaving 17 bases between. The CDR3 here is CASSTQVSFTYGYTF. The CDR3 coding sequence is TGTGCCAGCAGTACGCAGGTCAGCTTTACCTATGGCTACACCTTC.

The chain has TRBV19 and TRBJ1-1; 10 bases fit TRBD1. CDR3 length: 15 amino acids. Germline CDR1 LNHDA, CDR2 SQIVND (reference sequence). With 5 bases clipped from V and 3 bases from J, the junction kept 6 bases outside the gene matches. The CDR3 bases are TGTGCCAGTAGTGCCCGGGACAGGGGTGACACTGAAGCTTTCTTT. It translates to CASSARDRGDTEAFF.

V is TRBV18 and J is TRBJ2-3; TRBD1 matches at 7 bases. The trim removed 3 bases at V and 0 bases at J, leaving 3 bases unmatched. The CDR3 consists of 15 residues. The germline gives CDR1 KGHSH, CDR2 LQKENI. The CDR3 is CASSPPGQSTDTQYF. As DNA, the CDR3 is TGTGCCAGCTCACCGCCGGGACAGAGCACAGATACGCAGTATTTT. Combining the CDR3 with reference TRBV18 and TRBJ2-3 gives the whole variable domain NAGVMQNPRHLVRRRGQEARLRCSPMKGHSHVYWYRQLPEEGLKFMVYLQKENIIDESGMPKERFSAEFPKEGPSILRIQQVVRGDSAAYFCASSPPGQSTDTQYFGPGTRLTVL.

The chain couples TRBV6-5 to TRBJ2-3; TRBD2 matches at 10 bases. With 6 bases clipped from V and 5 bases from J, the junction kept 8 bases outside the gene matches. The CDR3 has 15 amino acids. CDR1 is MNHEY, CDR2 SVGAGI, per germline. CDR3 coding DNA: TGTGCCAGCAGGCCGTCGACTAGCGGGCTAGATACGCAGTATTTT. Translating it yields CASRPSTSGLDTQYF.

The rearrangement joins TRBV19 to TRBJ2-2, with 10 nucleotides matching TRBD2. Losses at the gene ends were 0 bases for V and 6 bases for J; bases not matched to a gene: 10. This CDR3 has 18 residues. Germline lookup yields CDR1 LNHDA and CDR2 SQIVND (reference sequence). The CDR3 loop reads CASSIDTRRLAGSGELFF. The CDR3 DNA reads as TGTGCCAGTAGTATAGACACCCGGCGACTAGCGGGTTCCGGGGAGCTGTTTTTT.

CDR3 sequence (DNA): TGTGCCAGCAGCGTAGACGCAGGGAACAATCAGCCCCAGCATTTT. Translation gives CASSVDAGNNQPQHF. The genes are TRBV9 and TRBJ1-5, with D perhaps matching TRBD1 (5 bases). The CDR3 consists of 15 residues. Germline CDR1 reads SGDLS; CDR2 reads YYNGEE. With 0 bases removed from V and 3 bases from J, the gap between germline ends came to 10 bases.

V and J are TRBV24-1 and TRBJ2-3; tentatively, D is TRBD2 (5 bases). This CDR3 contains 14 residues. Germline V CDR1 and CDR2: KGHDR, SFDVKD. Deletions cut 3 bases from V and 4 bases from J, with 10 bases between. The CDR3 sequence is CATSDDREADTQYF. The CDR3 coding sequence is TGTGCCACCAGTGATGACCGGGAAGCAGATACGCAGTATTTT.

Written as DNA, the CDR3 is TGTGCCAGCAGTCCAAATAGTGTCACCGGGGAGCTGTTTTTT. It translates to CASSPNSVTGELFF. The V and J genes are TRBV2 and TRBJ2-2; D unclear. This CDR3 is 14 amino acids long. V was pared by 5 bases and J by 4 bases, with 11 bases between. Germline V gene lookup returns CDR1 SNHLY and CDR2 FYNNEI.

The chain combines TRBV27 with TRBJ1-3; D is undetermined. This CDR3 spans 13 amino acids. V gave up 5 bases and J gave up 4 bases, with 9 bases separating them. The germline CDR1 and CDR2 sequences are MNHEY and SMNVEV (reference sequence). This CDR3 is CASSLGAGNTIYF. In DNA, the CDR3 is TGTGCCAGCAGTCTAGGTGCGGGAAACACCATATATTTT.

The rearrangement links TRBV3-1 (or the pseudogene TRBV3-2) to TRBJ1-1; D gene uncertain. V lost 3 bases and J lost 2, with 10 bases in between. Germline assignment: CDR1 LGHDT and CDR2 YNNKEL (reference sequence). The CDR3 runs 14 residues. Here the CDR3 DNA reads TGTGCCAGCAGCCATTCCGGTGCTAACACTGAAGCTTTCTTT. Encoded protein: CASSHSGANTEAFF.

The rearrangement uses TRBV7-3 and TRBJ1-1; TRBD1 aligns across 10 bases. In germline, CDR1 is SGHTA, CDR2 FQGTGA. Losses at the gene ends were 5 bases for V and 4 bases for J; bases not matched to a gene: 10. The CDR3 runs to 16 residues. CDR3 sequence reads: CASSARDRGYGTEAFF. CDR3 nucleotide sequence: TGTGCCAGCAGCGCGCGGGACAGGGGATATGGCACTGAAGCTTTCTTT.

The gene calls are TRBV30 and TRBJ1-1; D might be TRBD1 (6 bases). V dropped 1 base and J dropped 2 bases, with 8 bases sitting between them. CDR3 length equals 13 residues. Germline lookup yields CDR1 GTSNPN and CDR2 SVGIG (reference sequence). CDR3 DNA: TGTGCCTGGAGTGGACAGGTAAACACTGAAGCTTTCTTT. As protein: CAWSGQVNTEAFF.